This TCR beta chain is drawn from a study of T cell responses to AZD1222 COVID-19 vaccine (dated by TCRdb to the early 2020s). Notes on the research overall: A total of 233 trial participants underwent TCR sequencing, of whom about 200 had received two doses of AZD1222 and 26 had received two doses of the MenACWY control vaccine. Enrollment into the trials was organized by age into subgroups of 18-55, 56-69 and 70-plus years, and those subgroups contained roughly 150, 30 and 60 TCR-sequenced participants, respectively. The research as a whole found: The 56-69-year group was small, and its depth increase did not reach significance, likely because of low power. Because no day 14 peak-response samples were available, repertoires were characterized only after the peak T cell response. The whole spike protein was spanned by vaccine-associated CD4 TCRs, and dominant responses were seen in regions 160-218 and 743-854. Participants were mostly white British, with more females than males. The authors suggested clonal diversity may have been underestimated. After two AZD1222 doses, both the breadth and the depth of spike-specific TCRs were significantly higher than at day 0 and than in MenACWY recipients. Conclusions about previously exposed vaccinees are limited because only five to seven AZD1222 recipients were SARS-CoV-2 seropositive at baseline. Reportedly, almost half of the unique spike-specific TCRs recognized epitopes lying outside the regions that are mutated in the B.1.351 and B.1.1.7 variants.

This clone was counted a few times. It lacks a known antigen. No much larger clone exists at a distance of one base, and base qualities are not known. What this sample's time point label stands for: about 28 days (+/-7) after the second vaccine dose. Because spike-specific TCR depth and breadth did not differ between the two schedules, AZD1222 recipients who got a second dose at roughly 4 weeks were pooled with those who got a second dose at roughly 12 weeks. Vaccinee samples were obtained from the UK trials COV001 and COV002, which included a single-blind randomized controlled phase 2/3 trial of AZD1222 (ChAdOx1 nCoV-19) in healthy adults. For TCRbeta chain sequencing, PBMC samples from trial participants were taken at day 0 and at day 28 after the second dose. V has 2 bases trimmed and J has 2 bases trimmed; junction bases matching no gene number 8. From the germline V gene, CDR1 is MNHNS and CDR2 is SASEGT. Taken from cysteine to phenylalanine, the CDR3 has 17 residues. Just the 51-base CDR3 DNA is kept, in frame starting at base 1.

The CDR3 regions of human TCRbeta chains were analyzed by immunosequencing. The authors' analysis ran thus. Repertoire TCRs were matched against a reference library of SARS-CoV-2-specific TCRs generated with the MIRA antigen-specificity platform. Breadth meant the fraction of unique TCRs that were SARS-CoV-2-associated, whereas depth meant the fraction of total T cells that were SARS-CoV-2-associated. Each spike-specific TCR was assigned to its reactive spike region and to a CD4 or CD8 class using the MIRA data. Log10-transformed breadth and depth values were compared by one-way ANOVA with Sidak's multiple comparisons tests. Drawn from immuneACCESS, this table holds only the in-frame rearrangements with V and J called that TCRdb kept. Clones are partly lost; checked studies trace under half to an unresolved V gene and leave the rest unexplained. Clonal size and the V and J genes are those of that table, whereas D and trimming came from the DNA. Counted in this sample were about 130,000 clones; 80% to 90% of them appeared once. The top ten clones comprise roughly 8.9% of the sample.

The source was peripheral blood, collected 28 days after the second AZD1222 dose. This clonotype was sampled from an adult who received the AZD1222 COVID-19 vaccine. The chain is made from TRBV6-1 and TRBJ2-1, with 8 central nucleotides matching TRBD2. The DNA sequence reads TGTGCCAGCAGTGAATGGGGGGCGGGAGGCACCTACAATGAGCAGTTCTTC. Its amino acids are CASSEWGAGGTYNEQFF.